The 27 T cell receptor beta chains in this list originate from one sample, sequenced in a study of T cells in pancreatic ductal adenocarcinoma. TCRdb keeps only in-frame clones here, not all; method: immunoSEQ multiplex PCR. Among over 7,500 clones listed, over 85% were seen once. Surgery without prior neoadjuvant therapy was the treatment of the selected pancreatic ductal adenocarcinoma patients. Sequencing input: PBMCs. Source of these receptors: a human donor with pancreatic ductal adenocarcinoma.

J is TRBJ2-7 and V is TRBV16; TRBD2 is a possible D gene (5 bases). This CDR3 spans 13 amino acids. Per the germline V gene, CDR1 is KGHSY and CDR2 is FQNENV. The germline V and J ends were trimmed by 4 bases and 5 bases, with 12 bases remaining between them. CDR3 loop: CASSRLTGNEQYF. The DNA of the CDR3 is TGTGCCAGCAGCCGCCTGACGGGGAACGAGCAGTACTTC.

The J gene is TRBJ1-2, the V gene TRBV7-2, with D maybe TRBD1 (6 bases). Germline CDR1 is SGHTA and CDR2 is FQGNSA. With 4 bases removed from V and 2 bases from J, the gap between germline ends came to 14 bases. There are 15 residues in the CDR3. CDR3: CASSWSGALNYGYTF. The CDR3 bases are TGTGCCAGCAGCTGGTCAGGGGCGCTAAACTATGGCTACACCTTC.

V and J are TRBV18 and TRBJ1-1, with a weak D call TRBD1 (6 bases). The CDR3 spans 13 residues. Germline V gives CDR1 KGHSH, CDR2 LQKENI. V dropped 8 bases and J dropped 1 base, with 11 bases sitting between them. CDR3 sequence reads: CASGAQGNTEAFF. Here the CDR3 DNA reads TGTGCCAGCGGGGCACAGGGGAACACTGAAGCTTTCTTT. Together with reference TRBV18 and TRBJ1-1, the CDR3 gives the full variable domain: NAGVMQNPRHLVRRRGQEARLRCSPMKGHSHVYWYRQLPEEGLKFMVYLQKENIIDESGMPKERFSAEFPKEGPSILRIQQVVRGDSAAYFCASGAQGNTEAFFGQGTRLTVV.

This chain connects TRBV15 to TRBJ2-3; 8 bases map to TRBD1. CDR3 size: 17 residues. Germline trimming cut 1 base from V and 4 bases from J; bases unmatched to any gene: 10. Germline V gives CDR1 LNHNV, CDR2 YYDKDF (reference sequence). The CDR3 is CATSRGRIAGGADTQYF. CDR3 nucleotides: TGTGCCACCAGCAGAGGAAGGATTGCAGGGGGCGCAGATACGCAGTATTTT.

This chain links TRBV7-2 with TRBJ2-1, with D possibly being TRBD1 (6 bases). The CDR3 runs to 15 residues. The germline V gene has CDR1 SGHTA and CDR2 FQGNSA. V shed 1 base and J shed 4 bases, with 11 bases lying between them. The CDR3: CASSLGGQKYNEQFF. The CDR3 nucleotides read TGTGCCAGCAGCTTAGGTGGACAGAAATACAATGAGCAGTTCTTC.

This chain connects TRBV4-2 to TRBJ1-2; tentatively, D is TRBD1 (5 bases). V was pared by 0 bases and J by 3 bases, with 20 bases between. The CDR3 covers 18 residues. Per germline, CDR1 LGHNA and CDR2 YNFKEQ. The CDR3 protein is CASSQDPSRALGHYGYTF. CDR3 sequence (DNA): TGTGCCAGCAGCCAAGATCCCTCTAGAGCTCTGGGGCACTATGGCTACACCTTC.

The chain joins TRBV7-2 to TRBJ1-1; D is undetermined. The germline CDR1 and CDR2 sequences are SGHTA and FQGNSA. The CDR3 loop spans 13 amino acids. The germline V and J ends were trimmed by 7 bases and 2 bases, with 11 bases remaining between them. CDR3: CASILGRNTEAFF. In DNA, the CDR3 is TGTGCCAGCATTCTAGGCAGAAACACTGAAGCTTTCTTT.

This chain connects TRBV11-2 to TRBJ1-2, with 9 bases aligning to TRBD1. Germline assignment: CDR1 SGHAT and CDR2 FQNNGV. This CDR3 has 14 residues. V gave up 3 bases and J gave up 8 bases; unmatched junction bases: 7. The CDR3 bases are TGTGCCAGCAGCTTCGGGACAGGGCGTGGCGGCTACACCTTC. It translates to CASSFGTGRGGYTF.

The chain has TRBV19 and TRBJ2-2, with 8 bases lining up with TRBD2. The CDR3 totals 16 residues. Germline V CDR1 and CDR2: LNHDA, SQIVND (reference sequence). The V and J ends lost 0 bases and 5 bases, in that order; junction bases with no gene match: 5. CDR3 amino acids: CASSIESGSWTGELFF. The CDR3 DNA follows: TGTGCCAGTAGTATAGAGAGCGGGAGTTGGACCGGGGAGCTGTTTTTT.

The chain couples TRBV7-6 to TRBJ2-7, with 7 bases identical to TRBD2. The ends lost 0 bases at V and 1 base at J; junction bases unmatched: 3. This CDR3 is 15 amino acids long. CDR1 SGHVS and CDR2 FNYEAQ come from the germline V gene. The CDR3 spells CASSLAAGRSYEQYF. CDR3 DNA sequence: TGTGCCAGCAGCTTAGCAGCCGGGAGGTCCTACGAGCAGTACTTC.

This chain uses TRBV27 with TRBJ1-3, with 9 bases aligning to TRBD1. The germline V gene has CDR1 MNHEY and CDR2 SMNVEV (reference sequence). After removal of 8 bases from V and 0 bases from J, the junction contained 2 bases not matched to a gene. CDR3 size: 14 residues. CDR3 nucleotides: TGTGCCAGCCGGGACAGGGTCTCTGGAAACACCATATATTTT. Residues: CASRDRVSGNTIYF.

The genes are TRBV5-1 and TRBJ1-3, with D perhaps matching TRBD1 (5 bases). The CDR3 totals 15 residues. The V end lost 0 bases, the J end lost 0 bases, and 7 bases lay between the germline ends. Germline CDR1 reads SGHRS; CDR2 reads YFSETQ. The CDR3 is CASSLVQASGNTIYF. The CDR3 nucleotides are TGCGCCAGCAGCTTGGTACAGGCCTCTGGAAACACCATATATTTT.

The chain employs TRBV4-2 and TRBJ1-5, with 8 bases identical to TRBD1. Trimming cost V 4 bases and J 2 bases; bases outside gene matches: 4. CDR1 and CDR2 (germline): LGHNA, YNFKEQ. The CDR3 runs 15 residues. CDR3 in DNA: TGTGCCAGCAGCCTTCCGGGACAGGGCAATCAGCCCCAGCATTTT. This codes for CASSLPGQGNQPQHF.

The chain combines TRBV11-3 with TRBJ2-2, with D perhaps TRBD2 (6 bases). Germline assignment: CDR1 SGHNT and CDR2 YENEEA. V lost 5 bases, J lost 8 bases, and 12 bases lay in between. The CDR3 spans 13 residues. The CDR3 coding sequence is TGTGCCAGCAGCCAGGGACTCCGGGGGGAGCTGTTTTTT. Translated: CASSQGLRGELFF.

This clone has only a few counts. The CDR3 reads CASSLIGGEEETQYF. CDR3 nucleotide sequence: TGTGCCAGCAGCTTGATAGGGGGCGAGGAGGAGACCCAGTACTTC. This chain links TRBV5-6 with TRBJ2-5, with 7 bases that match TRBD1. V lost 1 base and J lost 5; bases outside the gene matches: 8. CDR1 and CDR2 from the germline V gene are SGHDT and YYEEEE. The CDR3 is 15 residues long.

The gene calls are TRBV7-9 and TRBJ2-3, with 7 bases fitting TRBD2. The CDR3 is made up of 17 amino acids. Trimming removed 6 bases from V and 2 bases from J; junction bases left unmatched: 14. Germline CDR1 and CDR2: SEHNR and FQNEAQ (reference sequence). In DNA form, the CDR3 reads TGTGCCAGCAGTCCCCGGGTAGCTAGCGGATACACAGATACGCAGTATTTT. Its translation: CASSPRVASGYTDTQYF.

Only one count was recorded for this clone. The chain employs TRBV9 and TRBJ2-5; D unresolved. The V end lost 0 bases, the J end lost 2 bases, and 5 bases lay between the germline ends. This CDR3 contains 13 residues. CDR1 SGDLS and CDR2 YYNGEE come from the germline V gene. The CDR3 sequence: CASSVAQQETQYF. The CDR3 bases are TGTGCCAGCAGCGTAGCCCAACAAGAGACCCAGTACTTC.

V usage is TRBV27 and J usage is TRBJ2-1, with 8 bases matching TRBD1. Germline-derived CDR1 and CDR2 are MNHEY and SMNVEV (reference sequence). J lost 6 bases, V lost 4 bases, and 11 bases had no gene match. The length of the CDR3 is 16 residues. In nucleotides, the CDR3 is TGTGCCAGCAGTTCATACAGGGGGTCTTTCTCCAATGAGCAGTTCTTC. Its translation: CASSSYRGSFSNEQFF.

CDR3 bases: TGTGCCAGTAGTACCCGGGACAAACTCCACGAGCAGTACTTC. Translated, it gives CASSTRDKLHEQYF. The chain couples TRBV19 to TRBJ2-7; D perhaps matches TRBD1 (6 bases). Germline loops: CDR1 LNHDA, CDR2 SQIVND (reference sequence). V lost 4 bases and J 5 bases, leaving 15 bases between the germline ends. This CDR3 spans 14 amino acids.

V usage is TRBV6-1 and J usage is TRBJ2-7; D possibly corresponds to TRBD1 (6 bases). Deletions cut 2 bases from V and 1 base from J, with 18 bases between. The CDR3 length is 17 residues. The germline V gene has CDR1 MNHNS and CDR2 SASEGT. CDR3 bases: TGTGCCAGCAGTGAAAGATTAGTGGGTACAGGGTCCTACGAGCAGTACTTC. This gives the protein CASSERLVGTGSYEQYF.

About this clone itself: One junction end does not reproduce the germline sequence, and a read error may be involved. V and J are TRBV27 and TRBJ1-5; D is undetermined. Looked up from germline, CDR1 is MNHEY and CDR2 is SMNVEV (reference sequence). The CDR3 runs 13 residues. CDR3 amino acids: CANSLGPNQPQHF. The CDR3 DNA reads TGTGCCAACAGTTTAGGGCCTAATCAGCCCCAGCATTTT.

This chain links TRBV9 with TRBJ2-2; the match to TRBD1 covers 7 bases. The CDR3 totals 16 residues. Germline V gene sequence: CDR1 SGDLS, CDR2 YYNGEE. V shed 4 bases and J 2 bases; nucleotides not matched to a gene: 8. The CDR3 protein is CASSLLTGINTGELFF. Here the CDR3 DNA reads TGTGCCAGCAGCCTCCTGACAGGGATAAACACCGGGGAGCTGTTTTTT.

CDR3 DNA sequence: TGTGCCAGCAGCCTGGGACAGGGGGTAGGAATCGGGTCCTACAATGAGCAGTTCTTC. Residues: CASSLGQGVGIGSYNEQFF. This chain joins TRBV5-4 and TRBJ2-1; 11 bases fit TRBD1. Germline V gene lookup returns CDR1 SGHNT and CDR2 YYREEE (reference sequence). V was pared by 4 bases and J by 1 base, with 13 bases of the junction left unmatched. This CDR3 comprises 19 residues.

V usage is TRBV28 and J usage is TRBJ2-5; 8 bases are shared with TRBD1. The ends lost 7 bases at V and 5 bases at J; junction bases unmatched: 18. This CDR3 spans 17 amino acids. Germline CDR1 is MDHEN and CDR2 is SYDVKM. CDR3 DNA sequence: TGTGCCAGCACTCCAGGTCAGGGACAGGTTGGGAAGGAGACCCAGTACTTC. Translation: CASTPGQGQVGKETQYF.

The rearrangement joins TRBV4-2 to TRBJ1-5, with TRBD1 as a possible D gene (5 bases). Trimming took off 1 base at V and 7 bases at J, with 11 bases between the two ends. Germline assignment: CDR1 LGHNA and CDR2 YNFKEQ. CDR3 length equals 14 residues. CDR3 in DNA: TGTGCCAGCAGCCAAGTTGGTGGGGGGCAGCCCCAGCATTTT. Encoded protein: CASSQVGGGQPQHF.

The J gene is TRBJ1-2, the V gene TRBV5-5; 10 bases fit TRBD1. Trimming took 2 bases from V and 6 from J; bases not matched to a gene: 4. The CDR3 is 14 amino acids. Germline assignment: CDR1 SGHKS and CDR2 YYEKEE (reference sequence). For the CDR3, the DNA is TGTGCCAGCAGCTTCGACAGGGGGCAGGATGGCTACACCTTC. This sequence encodes CASSFDRGQDGYTF. Looking up the rest from reference TRBV5-5 and TRBJ1-2 gives the full variable domain: DAGVTQSPTHLIKTRGQQVTLRCSPISGHKSVSWYQQVLGQGPQFIFQYYEKEERGRGNFPDRFSARQFPNYSSELNVNALLLGDSALYLCASSFDRGQDGYTFGSGTRLTVV.

This rearrangement joins TRBV9 to TRBJ1-4, with 7 bases that match TRBD1. J gave up 7 bases and V 4 bases, and 7 bases lay outside the gene matches. The germline V gene has CDR1 SGDLS and CDR2 YYNGEE. CDR3 length equals 14 residues. This CDR3 is CASSPGTVGEKLFF. DNA of the CDR3: TGTGCCAGCAGCCCCGGGACAGTCGGTGAAAAACTGTTTTTT.